A single sample is the source of the 18 T cell receptor beta chains below, sequenced in a study of CD4 T cell repertoires in COVID-19. The data were produced by immunoSEQ multiplex PCR, yet TCRdb's version contains in-frame clones alone and is incomplete. Of some 71,000 clones listed, about 83% are singletons. The sequences come from CD4+ T cells from peripheral blood, collected after recovery from COVID-19. The receptors shown here come from a human donor who had COVID-19.

This clone appeared once. The chain uses TRBV7-6 and TRBJ2-1; a possible D gene is TRBD2 (5 bases). The CDR3 sequence is 15 residues long. V lost 5 bases and J 8 bases, leaving 19 bases between the germline ends. The germline V gene has CDR1 SGHVS and CDR2 FNYEAQ. The DNA of the CDR3 is TGTGCCAGCAGCGCACTAGGAACCCCCGGCGATGAGCAGTTCTTC. The encoded protein is CASSALGTPGDEQFF.

This chain's CDR3 is CATRTSGTDTQYF. The CDR3 DNA reads as TGTGCCACCCGGACTAGCGGGACAGATACGCAGTATTTT. V is TRBV6-5 and J is TRBJ2-3; TRBD2 agrees at 11 bases. Losses at the gene ends were 10 bases for V and 3 bases for J; bases not matched to a gene: 3. Looked up from germline, CDR1 is MNHEY and CDR2 is SVGAGI. This CDR3 has 13 amino acids.

This rearrangement joins TRBV5-6 to TRBJ1-2; the match to TRBD1 covers 12 bases. The trim removed 3 bases at V and 1 base at J, leaving 4 bases unmatched. The V gene's germline CDR1 is SGHDT and CDR2 YYEEEE. CDR3 size: 16 residues. The CDR3 reads CASSSGQGAFNYGYTF. DNA of the CDR3: TGTGCCAGCAGCTCGGGACAGGGGGCTTTTAACTATGGCTACACCTTC.

This chain uses TRBV29-1 with TRBJ2-3, with D possibly TRBD1 on 6 matching bases. Trimming took 4 bases from V and 0 from J, leaving 8 bases between them. This CDR3 has 13 amino acids. Germline CDR1 is SQVTM and CDR2 is ANQGSEA. For the CDR3, the DNA is TGCAGCGTTGGGGGGCATAGCACAGATACGCAGTATTTT. Its translation is CSVGGHSTDTQYF.

The chain combines TRBV6-1 with TRBJ2-2, with D unclear. With 1 base removed from V and 8 bases from J, the gap between germline ends came to 8 bases. CDR3 length: 13 amino acids. Germline CDR1 MNHNS, CDR2 SASEGT. The CDR3 nucleotides are TGTGCCAGCAGTGAAGGGGCCTGGGGGGAGCTGTTTTTT. Translating gives CASSEGAWGELFF.

CDR3 residues: CASSEVDRGYEQYF. The DNA for the CDR3 is TGTGCCAGCAGTGAAGTGGACAGGGGCTACGAGCAGTACTTC. V and J are TRBV6-1 and TRBJ2-7, with 9 bases that match TRBD1. This CDR3 comprises 14 residues. Germline V lookup: CDR1 MNHNS, CDR2 SASEGT. V was pared by 1 base and J by 3 bases, with 1 base of the junction left unmatched.

The rearrangement uses TRBV10-3 and TRBJ1-2; D not certain. Germline V lookup: CDR1 ENHRY, CDR2 SYGVKD. The length of the CDR3 is 13 residues. V lost 6 bases to trimming and J lost 6 bases, with 14 bases between them. As DNA, the CDR3 is TGTGCCATCAGGACGGGAGGGTTGGATGGCTACACCTTC. Translating it yields CAIRTGGLDGYTF.

The chain employs TRBV7-8 and TRBJ2-7; weak D call: TRBD1 (6 bases). The CDR3 is made up of 14 amino acids. V was pared by 5 bases and J by 5 bases, with 16 bases between. Per the germline V gene, CDR1 is SGHVS and CDR2 is FQNEAQ. The CDR3 sequence is CASSILDSGNEQYF. The CDR3 nucleotides read TGTGCCAGCAGCATCTTGGACAGTGGCAACGAGCAGTACTTC.

The chain joins TRBV5-4 to TRBJ1-1; maybe TRBD1 (5 bases). The ends were cut back, 4 bases at V and 1 base at J, with 14 bases in the middle. This CDR3 spans 15 amino acids. Germline CDR1 reads SGHNT; CDR2 reads YYREEE (reference sequence). The CDR3 sequence: CASSRKLGENTEAFF. In DNA, the CDR3 is TGTGCCAGCAGCCGCAAGCTGGGGGAGAACACTGAAGCTTTCTTT.

V gene TRBV6-5 combines with J gene TRBJ2-1, with TRBD1 identical over 10 bases. CDR1 and CDR2 from the germline V gene are MNHEY and SVGAGI. V lost 7 bases, J lost 6 bases, and 6 bases stayed unmatched. The CDR3 totals 14 residues. In nucleotides, the CDR3 is TGTGCCAGCATCACGGACAGGGGGGTCAATGAGCAGTTCTTC. This codes for CASITDRGVNEQFF.

The chain employs TRBV5-1 and TRBJ2-6, with no clear D. The CDR3 has 14 amino acids. V was pared by 4 bases and J by 4 bases, with 9 bases between. CDR1 and CDR2 from the germline V gene are SGHRS and YFSETQ. CDR3 sequence reads: CASSLTVGANVLTF. CDR3 bases: TGCGCCAGCAGCCTTACCGTCGGGGCCAACGTCCTGACTTTC. Full variable domain (rest looked up from reference TRBV5-1 and TRBJ2-6): KAGVTQTPRYLIKTRGQQVTLSCSPISGHRSVSWYQQTPGQGLQFLFEYFSETQRNKGNFPGRFSGRQFSNSRSEMNVSTLELGDSALYLCASSLTVGANVLTFGAGSRLTVL.

Points on this clone: Other DNA sequences in the same sample also yield this CDR3. The V and J genes are TRBV5-6 and TRBJ2-5, with D possibly TRBD1 on 5 matching bases. V was clipped by 0 bases and J by 4 bases, with 7 bases between them. This CDR3 is 13 amino acids long. Germline V gene lookup returns CDR1 SGHDT and CDR2 YYEEEE. Here the CDR3 reads CASSLGGPETQYF. For the CDR3, the DNA is TGTGCCAGCAGCTTGGGGGGCCCAGAGACCCAGTACTTC.

The chain is built from TRBV7-8 and TRBJ1-1; 7 nucleotides line up with TRBD1. V lost 1 base to trimming and J lost 1 base; unmatched junction nucleotides: 15. The CDR3 consists of 19 residues. The V gene's germline CDR1 is SGHVS and CDR2 FQNEAQ. The CDR3 is CASSLGSRDSPVSNTEAFF. CDR3 nucleotides: TGTGCCAGCAGCTTAGGGTCTCGGGACAGTCCCGTCTCGAACACTGAAGCTTTCTTT.

The chain couples TRBV5-6 to TRBJ2-5, with TRBD2 identical over 13 bases. J lost 5 bases, V lost 4 bases, and 5 bases had no gene match. From germline, CDR1 is SGHDT and CDR2 YYEEEE. This CDR3 has 15 amino acids. CDR3 sequence: CASSERTSGSETQYF. The CDR3 DNA reads TGTGCCAGCAGCGAAAGGACTAGCGGGAGCGAGACCCAGTACTTC.

V is TRBV12-5 and J is TRBJ2-5; possible D gene TRBD1, 6 bases. V dropped 4 bases and J dropped 5 bases, with 17 bases sitting between them. The CDR3 extends over 15 amino acids. Germline V gene sequence: CDR1 LGHNT, CDR2 FRNRAP. This CDR3 is CASGSPQTGPETQYF. CDR3 coding DNA: TGTGCTAGTGGTTCCCCCCAGACAGGCCCGGAGACCCAGTACTTC.

V is TRBV5-6 and J is TRBJ2-7, with TRBD1 matching 10 bases. CDR3 size: 15 residues. V was clipped by 4 bases and J by 3 bases; unmatched bases: 7. Germline V gene lookup returns CDR1 SGHDT and CDR2 YYEEEE. This CDR3 is CASSPPGQGFYEQYF. The CDR3, as DNA: TGTGCCAGCAGCCCTCCGGGACAGGGGTTCTACGAGCAGTACTTC. Full variable domain (missing parts from reference TRBV5-6 and TRBJ2-7): DAGVTQSPTHLIKTRGQQVTLRCSPKSGHDTVSWYQQALGQGPQFIFQYYEEEERQRGNFPDRFSGHQFPNYSSELNVNALLLGDSALYLCASSPPGQGFYEQYFGPGTRLTVT.

This chain links TRBV10-3 with TRBJ2-2; TRBD2 agrees at 7 bases. Germline loops: CDR1 ENHRY, CDR2 SYGVKD. This CDR3 region has 15 residues. V lost 7 bases to trimming and J lost 3 bases; unmatched junction nucleotides: 8. The CDR3, as DNA: TGTGCCATCAAGGCGGGAGCACTAGACACCGGGGAGCTGTTTTTT. It encodes CAIKAGALDTGELFF.

The rearrangement joins TRBV5-1 to TRBJ2-2, with 12 bases lining up with TRBD2. CDR1 and CDR2 from the germline V gene are SGHRS and YFSETQ. The CDR3 contains 16 residues. V shed 4 bases and J 4 bases; nucleotides not matched to a gene: 5. The CDR3 protein is CASSLRLAGATGELFF. The CDR3 DNA sequence: TGCGCCAGCAGCCTCCGACTAGCGGGAGCCACCGGGGAGCTGTTTTTT.